This T cell receptor (beta chain) was captured in a study of metastatic and nonmetastatic thyroid tumors. Study at large: Repertoire comparison spanned blood and tumor or nodule tissue of malignant and benign thyroid patients. Study-wide results and caveats: As reported, TCR beta diversity in blood and tumor was significantly higher in malignant thyroid tumors than in benign nodules.

Remarks on this clone: The antigen remains unidentified.

In the original processing: Clinicopathological groups differed in CDR3, with these differences serving to build a distant-metastasis classifier for papillary thyroid cancer. MiXCR was used by TCRdb to re-call the PCR reads. The V and J calls and clone size come from TCRdb's table, not from the authors' own analysis. There are about 3,500 clones in the sample; just over 35% occur only once, and under 25% lies in the top ten. CDR3 length: 14 residues. Germline V CDR1 and CDR2: MNHNS, SASEGT. V was pared by 4 bases and J by 3 bases, with 5 bases of the junction left unmatched. Thyroid surgery had not been preceded by any treatment in any patient.

The sequenced sample was adjacent normal tissue. The chain employs TRBV6-1 and TRBJ1-1, with 7 bases fitting TRBD1. The sequence derives from a female donor with papillary thyroid cancer or a benign thyroid nodule (not recorded which). Some clones in this sample may be carry-over from other donors' samples. The DNA of the CDR3 is TGTGCCAGCAGTGGACAGGGCACGGACACTGAAGCTTTCTTT. It is translated as CASSGQGTDTEAFF.